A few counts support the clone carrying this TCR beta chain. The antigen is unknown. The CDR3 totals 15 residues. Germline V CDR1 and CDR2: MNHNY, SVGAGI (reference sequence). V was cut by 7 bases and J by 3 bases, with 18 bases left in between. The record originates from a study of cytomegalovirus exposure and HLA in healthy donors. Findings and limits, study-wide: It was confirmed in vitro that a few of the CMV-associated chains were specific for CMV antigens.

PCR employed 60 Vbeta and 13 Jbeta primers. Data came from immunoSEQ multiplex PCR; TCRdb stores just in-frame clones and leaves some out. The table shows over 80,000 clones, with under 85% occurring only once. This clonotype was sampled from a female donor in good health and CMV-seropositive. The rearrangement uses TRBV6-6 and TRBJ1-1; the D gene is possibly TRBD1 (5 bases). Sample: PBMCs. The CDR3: CASTSFPDTYTEAFF. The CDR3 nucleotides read TGTGCCAGCACCTCATTCCCGGACACCTACACTGAAGCTTTCTTT.